This T cell receptor beta chain was identified during a study of cytomegalovirus exposure and HLA in healthy donors. Notes on this clone: Its specificity is unknown.

Findings and limits, study-wide: TCR beta sequences numbering around 15,000 were associated with HLA alleles at 0.05 false discovery rate in a later analysis. Later genetic work tied a missense DCLRE1C variant to beta-chain V and J trimming.

Primers for the PCR totalled 60 Vbeta and 13 Jbeta. Method: immunoSEQ multiplex PCR; TCRdb's copy keeps in-frame clones and lacks some. The data contain 150,000 or so clones, over 70% of them singletons. Germline V gives CDR1 SQVTM, CDR2 ANQGSEA. The CDR3 has 15 residues. Losses at the gene ends were 2 bases for V and 3 bases for J; bases not matched to a gene: 9. The source material was PBMCs. This TCR was sampled from a man aged 30-40 years in good health and CMV-seronegative. This chain uses TRBV29-1 with TRBJ1-1; 7 positions match TRBD1. The CDR3 region has the DNA TGCAGCGTTGAATACAGGGGTTTAAGGGACACTGAAGCTTTCTTT. Protein sequence: CSVEYRGLRDTEAFF. The variable domain in full, completed from reference TRBV29-1 and TRBJ1-1, reads SAVISQKPSRDICQRGTSLTIQCQVDSQVTMMFWYRQQPGQSLTLIATANQGSEATYESGFVIDKFPISRPNLTFSTLTVSNMSPEDSSIYLCSVEYRGLRDTEAFFGQGTRLTVV.